This T cell receptor (beta chain) came from a study of blood T cell repertoires in COVID-19 (dated by TCRdb to the early 2020s). General notes on the study: Samples covering the acute and convalescent phases of COVID-19 were provided by collaborators in the United States, Italy and Spain. The prospective study material was composed of cDNA or gDNA derived from T cells, B-cell-depleted T cells, or PBMCs. Subjects who had been exposed to COVID-19, were actively infected with it, or had recovered from it provided the deeply sampled blood TCRbeta repertoires that made up the dataset. A freely available public database, intended as a resource for researchers studying the immune response to SARS-CoV-2, is where the repertoires were released. Samples came from the ongoing ImmuneRACE study (first 160 participants) plus 1,254 subjects from 6 global collaborators. A de-identified subject ID, COVID-19 status, age in years and sex were almost always included in the sample metadata. Where available, HLA class I and class II types were obtained from metadata supplied by the sample provider rather than from assay-based typing. The research as a whole found: How much clinical and demographic metadata was included differed by source and by participant, and the metadata was provided uncurated.

TCRbeta CDR3 regions were amplified from genomic DNA by means of the immunoSEQ Assay, a bias-controlled multiplex PCR. Processing in the source paper ran as follows. The number of nucleated cells in each sample was estimated by amplification of reference gene primers within the assay. To quantify the absolute abundance of each unique TCRbeta CDR3 rearrangement, sequence reads were collapsed and filtered. For each sample, productive Simpson clonality was calculated as the square root of Simpson's diversity index across productive rearrangements. TCRdb holds this immuneACCESS table with in-frame rearrangements only. Some clones are missing; in checked studies, unresolved V genes explain under half, and the rest has no known cause. V and J calls and clone size come straight from that table; D and trimming were deduced from the DNA. The sample table records roughly 320,000 clones; 85% of these occur just once. Approximately 7.5% of the sample comes from the top ten.

The junction shows trimming of 4 bases on V and 4 bases on J, plus 17 bases between the germline ends. The germline V gene (reference sequence) yields SGHAT for CDR1 and FQDESV for CDR2. CDR3 length: 15 amino acids, cysteine to phenylalanine. Only CDR3 DNA remains: 45 bases, in frame from the first base. Collaborating institutions collected whole blood in K2EDTA tubes following their own protocols. Collaborator samples were shipped for TCRbeta analysis as frozen whole blood, isolated PBMCs, or DNA extracted from either sample type. Comment on this clone: No cognate antigen has been identified for it. No per-base quality is available; no much larger clone lies one base away.

The chain uses TRBV11-1 and TRBJ2-7; TRBD1 is a possible D gene, resting on 6 matching bases. This sequence originates from a human donor in a cohort sampled during active COVID-19. Sequenced material: peripheral blood. The CDR3 amino acid sequence is: CASSSVRGLSYEQYF. Here is the DNA: TGTGCCAGCAGCTCGGTCAGGGGTCTATCTTACGAGCAGTACTTC.